This T cell receptor (delta chain) emerged from a study of Vδ1+ human thymocytes. General study findings and limits: Thymic TRG and TRD repertoires appeared highly polyclonal. Unlike peripheral blood Vdelta1+ controls, thymic delta-chain sequences included roughly 22% Vdelta2 and few Vdelta3.

Extracted RNA was reverse transcribed into cDNA. Pooled V-gene forward primers with one constant-region reverse primer generated the CDR3 amplicons by multiplex PCR. TCRdb redid clone calling on the multiplex PCR reads using CATT. Of 50,000 to 60,000 delta-chain clones in the sample, roughly 16% are singletons; the top ten hold 0.3% to 0.45%. To note about this clone: Its target is not known.

Per germline, CDR1 TSWWSYY and CDR2 QGS. The CDR3 contains 22 residues. V dropped 6 bases and J dropped 5; count of bases not matched to a gene: 30. The chain is built from TRDV1 and TRDJ1, with TRDD3 matching 10 bases. Sequenced sample: Vdelta1+ gamma-delta thymocytes from the thymus. Subset specified: FACS-sorted CD3+ TCRalphabeta- TCRVdelta1+ TCRVdelta2- thymocytes. This clonotype was obtained from a girl under three years old who had congenital heart surgery. The chain's CDR3 is CALGRLTLDWGIEGITTDKLIF. CDR3 coding DNA: TGTGCTCTTGGTCGACTGACCCTGGACTGGGGGATCGAGGGAATCACTACGGATAAACTCATCTTT.